The sequence of this TCR beta chain was determined in a study of identical twins. From the 5' RACE reads, TCRdb called clonotypes with MiXCR, one entry per CDR3 protein. The data show roughly 770,000 distinct CDR3 sequences, around a sixth seen once. The germline gives CDR1 GTSNPN, CDR2 SVGIG (reference sequence). The CDR3 contains 13 residues. The germline V and J ends were trimmed by 0 bases and 4 bases, with 8 bases remaining between them. The sample was also linked to a second study, of T cells expressing NK-cell markers. That investigation notes: Whether the expanded NKG2C+ T cell clones recognized HCMV remained unclear.

V gene TRBV30 combines with J gene TRBJ2-3; D is ambiguous. The TCR comes from a woman aged 18-29 years in good health. The source material was PBMCs. CDR3 sequence (DNA): TGTGCCTGGAGTGTACTTGGGCCAGATACGCAGTATTTT. As protein: CAWSVLGPDTQYF.